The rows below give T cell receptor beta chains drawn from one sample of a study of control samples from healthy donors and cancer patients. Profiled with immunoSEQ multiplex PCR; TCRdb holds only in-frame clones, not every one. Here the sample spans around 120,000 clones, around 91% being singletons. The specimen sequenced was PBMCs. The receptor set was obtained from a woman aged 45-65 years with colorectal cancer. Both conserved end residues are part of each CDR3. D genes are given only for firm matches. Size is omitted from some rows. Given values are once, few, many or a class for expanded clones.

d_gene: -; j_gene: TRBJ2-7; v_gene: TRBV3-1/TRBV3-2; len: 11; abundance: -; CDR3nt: TGTGCCAGCAGCCGAAGGGGCGAGCAGTACTTC; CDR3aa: CASSRRGEQYF
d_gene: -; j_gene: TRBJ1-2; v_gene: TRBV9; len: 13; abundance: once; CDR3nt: TGTGCCAGCAGCGTAGATATGCAGTATGGCTACACCTTC; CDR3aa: CASSVDMQYGYTF
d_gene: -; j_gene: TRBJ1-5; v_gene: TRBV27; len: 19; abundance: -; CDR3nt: TGTGCCAGCAGTTTGAGGCCCGATGTTTATTCCACTGGGGATCAGCCCCAGCATTTT; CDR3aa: CASSLRPDVYSTGDQPQHF
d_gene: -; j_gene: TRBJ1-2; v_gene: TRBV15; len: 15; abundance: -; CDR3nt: TGTGCCACCAGCAGAGCAGTAATGGGGAGGGGCGGCTACACCTTC; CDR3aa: CATSRAVMGRGGYTF
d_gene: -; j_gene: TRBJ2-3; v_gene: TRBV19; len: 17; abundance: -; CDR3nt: TGTGCCAGTAGTAGTGCCTCTGGACAGCTTAACACAGATACGCAGTATTTT; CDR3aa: CASSSASGQLNTDTQYF
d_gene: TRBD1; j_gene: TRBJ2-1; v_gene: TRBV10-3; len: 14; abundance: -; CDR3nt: TGTGCCATCGAAGACAGGGCGCGGTTGGGTGAGCAGTTCTTC; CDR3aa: CAIEDRARLGEQFF
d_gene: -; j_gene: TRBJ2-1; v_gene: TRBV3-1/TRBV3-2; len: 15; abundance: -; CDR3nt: TGTGCCAGCAGCCTAGGGGGGATCAACAACAATGAGCAGTTCTTC; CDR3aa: CASSLGGINNNEQFF
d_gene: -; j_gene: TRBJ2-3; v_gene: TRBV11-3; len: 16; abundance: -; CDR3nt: TGTGCCAGCAGCTTAGGAGGTCCCGGGGGCACAGATACGCAGTATTTT; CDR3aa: CASSLGGPGGTDTQYF
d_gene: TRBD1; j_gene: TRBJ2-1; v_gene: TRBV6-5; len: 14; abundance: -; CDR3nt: TGTGCCAGCAAAGGGACAGCTCCCTTTAATGAGCAGTTCTTC; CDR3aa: CASKGTAPFNEQFF
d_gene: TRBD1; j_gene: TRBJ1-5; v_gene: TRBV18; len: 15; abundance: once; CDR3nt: TGTGCCAGCTCCCGGGGGACAGTAAGCAATCAGCCCCAGCATTTT; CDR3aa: CASSRGTVSNQPQHF
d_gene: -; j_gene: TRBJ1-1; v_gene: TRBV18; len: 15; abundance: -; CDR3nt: TGTGCCAGCTCACCACTCTCAGGGAGGAACACTGAAGCTTTCTTT; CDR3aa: CASSPLSGRNTEAFF
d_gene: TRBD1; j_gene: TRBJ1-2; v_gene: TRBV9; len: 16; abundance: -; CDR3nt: TGTGCCAGCAGCGTAGACGGACAGGGGCGAGACTATGGCTACACCTTC; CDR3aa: CASSVDGQGRDYGYTF
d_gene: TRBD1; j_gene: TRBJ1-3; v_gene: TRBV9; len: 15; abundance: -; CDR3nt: TGTGCCAGCAGCTTCGGACAGGGGCTCGGAAACACCATATATTTT; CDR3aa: CASSFGQGLGNTIYF
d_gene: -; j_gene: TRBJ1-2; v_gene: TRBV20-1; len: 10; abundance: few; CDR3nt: TGCAGCGCCACTGGACAAACTAGCACCTTC; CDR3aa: CSATGQTSTF
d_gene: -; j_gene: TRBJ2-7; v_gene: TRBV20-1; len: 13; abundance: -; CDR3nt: TGCAGTGCTAGTGTGCTAACGGGATACGAGCAGTACTTC; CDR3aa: CSASVLTGYEQYF
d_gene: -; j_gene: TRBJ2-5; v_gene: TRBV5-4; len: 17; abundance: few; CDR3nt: TGTGCCAGCAGCTTCATCGGGGTTAGGACACATCAAGAGACCCAGTACTTC; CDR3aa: CASSFIGVRTHQETQYF
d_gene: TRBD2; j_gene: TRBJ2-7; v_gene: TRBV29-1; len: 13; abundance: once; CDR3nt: TGCAGCGTGGGACTAGCGTTACGGAACGAGCAGTACTTC; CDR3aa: CSVGLALRNEQYF
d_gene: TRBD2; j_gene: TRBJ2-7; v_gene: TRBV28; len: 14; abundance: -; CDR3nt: TGTGCCAGCAGGGGGCGCGGGAGGGCGTCTGAGCAGTACTTC; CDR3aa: CASRGRGRASEQYF
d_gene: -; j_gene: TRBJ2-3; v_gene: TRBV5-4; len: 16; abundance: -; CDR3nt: TGTGCCACCTCGACCGGGGCAGCATCTTACACAGATACGCAGTATTTT; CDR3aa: CATSTGAASYTDTQYF
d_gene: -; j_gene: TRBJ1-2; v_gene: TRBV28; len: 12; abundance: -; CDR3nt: TGTGCCAGCAGTCCGGGGACCTATGGCTACACCTTC; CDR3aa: CASSPGTYGYTF
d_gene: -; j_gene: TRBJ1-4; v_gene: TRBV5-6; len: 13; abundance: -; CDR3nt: TGTGCCAGCAGCTTTACAGGGTACGAAAAACTGTTTTTT; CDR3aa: CASSFTGYEKLFF
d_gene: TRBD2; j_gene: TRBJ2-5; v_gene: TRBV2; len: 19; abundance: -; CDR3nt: TGTGCCAGCAGTGAACCCGGGACTAGCGGGGAAGGTTTGGCGGAGACCCAGTACTTC; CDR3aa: CASSEPGTSGEGLAETQYF
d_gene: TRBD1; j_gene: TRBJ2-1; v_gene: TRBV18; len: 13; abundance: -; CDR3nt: TGTGCCAGCTCACTGGACAGGGAAAATGAGCAGTTCTTC; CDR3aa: CASSLDRENEQFF
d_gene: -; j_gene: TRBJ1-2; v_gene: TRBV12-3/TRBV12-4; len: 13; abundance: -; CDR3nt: TGTGCCAGCAGCCCCCAGAGTAACTATGGCTACACCTTC; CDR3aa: CASSPQSNYGYTF
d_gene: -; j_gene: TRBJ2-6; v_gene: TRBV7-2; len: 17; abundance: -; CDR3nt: TGTGCCAGCAGCTTATATGGGGGGGCGGCAGGGGCCAACGTCCTGACTTTC; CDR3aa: CASSLYGGAAGANVLTF
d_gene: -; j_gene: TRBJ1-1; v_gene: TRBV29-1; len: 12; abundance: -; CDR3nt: TGCAGCGTTGAAGGAGGTCTGGGTACAGCTTTCTTT; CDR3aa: CSVEGGLGTAFF